The rows below give T cell receptor beta chains drawn from one sample of a study of patients and donors after allogeneic stem cell transplantation. TCRdb re-analysed the RT-PCR reads in MiXCR, keeping a single row per CDR3 protein. The table records more than 850,000 distinct CDR3 sequences, around 17% of them present only once. Sequencing was carried out using blood, either unsorted or a sorted T cell fraction (not recorded which). The receptors come from a human donor who was either an allogeneic HSCT recipient or a stem cell or donor lymphocyte infusion donor (not recorded which). It is not recorded whose cells these are; they may come from a transplant donor. Each CDR3 is given with its conserved first and last residue. A D gene is named only where the DNA matches it firmly. The size of a clone is reported for some rows only, either as once, few or many, or as a class for expanded clones.

size,D,V,J,CDR3,DNA
few,-,TRBV7-9,TRBJ2-3,CASSDLVGFTDTQYF,TGTGCCAGCAGCGACCTGGTGGGCTTCACAGATACGCAGTATTTT
-,TRBD2,TRBV24-1,TRBJ2-5,CATGRAGEETQYF,TGTGCCACTGGGAGAGCGGGAGAAGAGACCCAGTACTTC
-,-,TRBV20-1,TRBJ2-5,CSARDSVQPQETQYF,TGCAGTGCTAGAGATAGCGTACAGCCTCAAGAGACCCAGTACTTC
few,TRBD2,TRBV3-1,TRBJ2-1,CASSQVAGVSNEQFF,TGTGCCAGCAGCCAAGTAGCGGGAGTTTCAAATGAGCAGTTCTTC
-,TRBD2,TRBV7-9,TRBJ2-4,CASSPMGRENIQYF,TGTGCCAGCAGCCCGATGGGGCGGGAGAACATTCAGTACTTC
-,TRBD1,TRBV7-3,TRBJ1-1,CASSLGQGNMNTEAFF,TGTGCCAGCAGCTTAGGACAGGGAAATATGAACACTGAAGCTTTCTTT
-,-,TRBV5-1,TRBJ2-3,CASSWRASSDTQYF,TGCGCCAGCAGCTGGAGGGCTAGTTCAGATACGCAGTATTTT
-,-,TRBV12-3/TRBV12-4,TRBJ1-1,CASSLGRGGRGTEAFF,TGTGCCAGCAGTTTAGGTCGAGGGGGGCGGGGGACTGAAGCTTTCTTT
-,-,TRBV12-3/TRBV12-4,TRBJ2-1,CASTLRGVVYNEQFF,TGTGCCAGCACACTAAGGGGGGTAGTCTACAATGAGCAGTTCTTC
few,TRBD2,TRBV20-1,TRBJ2-7,CSAREGLAGLVYF,TGCAGTGCTAGGGAGGGACTAGCGGGTCTGGTGTACTTC
many,TRBD2,TRBV20-1,TRBJ2-1,CSASPTGTSGRNEQFF,TGCAGTGCTTCCCCGACCGGGACTAGCGGTCGGAATGAGCAGTTCTTC
-,TRBD2,TRBV20-1,TRBJ2-5,CSGVKGLAGRQETQYF,TGCAGTGGGGTCAAGGGGCTAGCGGGACGCCAAGAGACCCAGTACTTC
-,TRBD1,TRBV11-1,TRBJ2-7,CASSSKTGLVEQYF,TGTGCCAGCAGCTCGAAGACAGGGTTGGTCGAGCAGTACTTC